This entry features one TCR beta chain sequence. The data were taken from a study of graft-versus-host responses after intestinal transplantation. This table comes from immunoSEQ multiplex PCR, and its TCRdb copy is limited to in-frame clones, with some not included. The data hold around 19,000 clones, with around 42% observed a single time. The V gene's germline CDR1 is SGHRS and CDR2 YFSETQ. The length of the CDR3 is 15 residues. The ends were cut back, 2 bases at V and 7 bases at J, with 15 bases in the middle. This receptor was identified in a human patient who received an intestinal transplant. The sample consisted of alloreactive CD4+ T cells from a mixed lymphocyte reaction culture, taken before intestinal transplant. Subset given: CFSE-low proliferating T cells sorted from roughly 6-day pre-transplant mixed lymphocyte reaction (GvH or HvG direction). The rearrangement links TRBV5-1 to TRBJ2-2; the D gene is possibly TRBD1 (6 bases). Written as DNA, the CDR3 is TGCGCCAGCAGCTTTCAGGGGCATACCTTCGGGGAGCTGTTTTTT. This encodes CASSFQGHTFGELFF.